One sample yielded the 17 T cell receptor beta chains listed below, sequenced in a study of blood T cells in healthy people across ages. Primers used in a second PCR of roughly 6 to 11 cycles were a sample-barcoded 5' primer and a J-beta primer mix. TCRdb redid the calling of the 5' RACE reads with MiXCR, one entry per CDR3 protein. The table shows 550,000 to 750,000 distinct CDR3 sequences, with over 20% occurring only once. Sequenced input: blood. The origin of the receptors is an older man in good health.

The chain recombines TRBV12-3 or TRBV12-4 with TRBJ2-7; 9 nucleotides align to TRBD2. V shed 6 bases, J shed 2 bases, and the junction held 11 bases outside the gene matches. The CDR3 runs to 16 residues. CDR3 sequence reads: CASSFRDSGSPYEQYF. CDR3 nucleotides: TGTGCCAGCAGCTTTCGGGATAGCGGGAGTCCCTACGAGCAGTACTTC.

The V and J genes are TRBV6-2 or TRBV6-3 and TRBJ2-7; D might be TRBD1 (5 bases). The ends were cut back, 5 bases at V and 2 bases at J, with 16 bases in the middle. Germline V CDR1 and CDR2: MNHEY, SVGEGT. CDR3 length equals 15 residues. CDR3 nucleotide sequence: TGTGCCAGCAGTCAACCACAGGTTCCAACCTACGAGCAGTACTTC. The encoded protein is CASSQPQVPTYEQYF.

The genes are TRBV7-9 and TRBJ2-1, with 8 bases identical to TRBD1. Trimming removed 5 bases from V and 6 bases from J; junction bases left unmatched: 9. This CDR3 has 15 amino acids. The germline gives CDR1 SEHNR, CDR2 FQNEAQ (reference sequence). CDR3 loop: CASSPRTGMANEQFF. CDR3 in DNA: TGTGCCAGCAGCCCAAGGACAGGGATGGCCAATGAGCAGTTCTTC.

This chain joins TRBV5-1 and TRBJ2-5; no clear D gene. Germline V gene data show CDR1 as SGHRS and CDR2 as YFSETQ. The CDR3 runs to 14 residues. Trimming left V 4 bases short and J 3 bases short, with 13 bases between. The CDR3 reads CASSPNSDEETQYF. CDR3 coding DNA: TGCGCCAGCAGCCCAAACTCAGATGAAGAGACCCAGTACTTC. The variable domain in full, completed from reference TRBV5-1 and TRBJ2-5, reads KAGVTQTPRYLIKTRGQQVTLSCSPISGHRSVSWYQQTPGQGLQFLFEYFSETQRNKGNFPGRFSGRQFSNSRSEMNVSTLELGDSALYLCASSPNSDEETQYFGPGTRLLVL.

The chain is built from TRBV30 and TRBJ1-1; D not resolved. Germline loops: CDR1 GTSNPN, CDR2 SVGIG (reference sequence). V was trimmed by 4 bases and J by 11 bases, leaving 14 bases between them. The CDR3 consists of 11 residues. Here the CDR3 reads CAWTPDRTAFF. As DNA, the CDR3 is TGTGCCTGGACCCCGGACCGGACGGCTTTCTTT.

By frequency in the sample, this clonotype is medium-sized. The rearrangement links TRBV10-3 to TRBJ2-7; TRBD1 might be the D (9 bases). Trimming shortened V by 0 bases and J by 6 bases, and 18 bases separated the two germline ends. This CDR3 is built from 16 residues. The germline gives CDR1 ENHRY, CDR2 SYGVKD. CDR3 coding DNA: TGTGCCATCAGTGAGTCGACGGGAGGGACAGGGCGCGAGCAGTACTTC. The encoded protein is CAISESTGGTGREQYF.

As DNA, the CDR3 is TGTGCCACCAGTGGTCTCAACCAGGGGGTGACAGATACGCAGTATTTT. Translation: CATSGLNQGVTDTQYF. The gene calls are TRBV24-1 and TRBJ2-3, with 7 bases fitting TRBD1. With 5 bases clipped from V and 3 bases from J, the junction kept 10 bases outside the gene matches. This CDR3 comprises 16 residues. CDR1 is KGHDR and CDR2 is SFDVKD in the germline V gene.

Only a few counts were recorded for this clonotype. This chain connects TRBV5-1 to TRBJ1-4, with TRBD1 identical over 10 bases. Germline CDR1 SGHRS, CDR2 YFSETQ. CDR3 length: 15 amino acids. V shed 4 bases, J shed 6 bases, and the junction held 6 bases outside the gene matches. The CDR3 sequence: CASSPGDRGYEKLFF. The CDR3 DNA follows: TGCGCCAGCAGCCCTGGGGACAGGGGCTATGAAAAACTGTTTTTT. The full variable domain, with the rest looked up from reference TRBV5-1 and TRBJ1-4, is KAGVTQTPRYLIKTRGQQVTLSCSPISGHRSVSWYQQTPGQGLQFLFEYFSETQRNKGNFPGRFSGRQFSNSRSEMNVSTLELGDSALYLCASSPGDRGYEKLFFGSGTQLSVL.

The V and J genes are TRBV7-3 and TRBJ2-5, with 11 bases fitting TRBD2. The CDR3 has 16 residues. The V gene end was trimmed by 6 bases and the J gene end by 5 bases; junction bases not matched to a gene: 11. CDR1 SGHTA and CDR2 FQGTGA come from the germline V gene. CDR3: CASSFRLAGSSETQYF. CDR3 sequence (DNA): TGTGCCAGCAGTTTTCGACTAGCGGGAAGTAGTGAGACCCAGTACTTC.

This clonotype was seen more than once but under ten times. The CDR3 loop is CASTHAGYIYNEQFF. The CDR3 coding sequence is TGTGCCAGCACCCATGCGGGATATATCTACAATGAGCAGTTCTTC. The chain uses TRBV12-3 or TRBV12-4 and TRBJ2-1; D is perhaps TRBD2 (6 bases). The V end was cut by 7 bases, the J end by 3 bases, with 16 bases between. The CDR3 length is 15 residues.

This clonotype has only a few counts. A junction boundary mismatches the germline segment, possibly from a read error. The rearrangement joins TRBV9 to TRBJ2-3; D may be TRBD2 (6 bases). This CDR3 has 16 amino acids. Germline V gene sequence: CDR1 SGDLS, CDR2 YYNGEE. CDR3 sequence (DNA): TGTGCCAGCAGCGTAGCTTCGAGCGGGTACACAGATACGCGGTATTTT. Translated, it gives CASSVASSGYTDTRYF.

The chain links TRBV2 to TRBJ1-1; D might be TRBD1 (5 bases). Germline CDR1 and CDR2: SNHLY and FYNNEI. Trimming left V 2 bases short and J 9 bases short, with 19 bases between. This CDR3 contains 15 residues. The CDR3 nucleotides are TGTGCCAGCAGTGAACGGTACAGGATTGGGCTTCAAGCTTTCTTT. Its translation is CASSERYRIGLQAFF.

The chain is built from TRBV18 and TRBJ2-1; no clear D. V dropped 3 bases and J dropped 8 bases, with 11 bases sitting between them. Germline V lookup: CDR1 KGHSH, CDR2 LQKENI. CDR3 length: 13 residues. The CDR3 here is CASSPQAAYEQFF. CDR3 sequence (DNA): TGTGCCAGCTCACCCCAGGCAGCTTATGAGCAGTTCTTC.

The sample holds a few counts of this clonotype. The V call is TRBV20-1, the J call TRBJ1-2, with a tentative D call TRBD1 (5 bases). Germline loops: CDR1 DFQATT, CDR2 SNEGSKA (reference sequence). The CDR3 runs 16 residues. Trimming pared 0 bases from V and 0 bases from J, leaving 14 bases between. The CDR3 nucleotides read TGCAGTGCTAGAGATGCGCGGACACAATCTAACTATGGCTACACCTTC. This encodes CSARDARTQSNYGYTF.

In this sample, this clonotype turned up a few times. One base away lies a much larger clone, so this may be a sequencing read error. The chain couples TRBV29-1 to TRBJ1-1; no firm D call. The germline gives CDR1 SQVTM, CDR2 ANQGSEA. The CDR3 has 11 residues. V was clipped by 6 bases and J by 3 bases, with 8 bases between them. The CDR3 DNA reads TGCAGCGTCGACCAGGACACTGAAGCTTTCTTT. The encoded protein is CSVDQDTEAFF.

In this sample, this clonotype turned up a few times. The rearrangement links TRBV7-2 to TRBJ2-5; 9 positions agree with TRBD2. The end of the DNA aligns better with TRBJ2-1, so the J call may be wrong. CDR1 SGHTA and CDR2 FQGNSA come from the germline V gene. There are 16 residues in the CDR3. The CDR3 here is CASSPAVLAGNNEQFF. CDR3 DNA: TGTGCCAGCAGCCCAGCGGTCCTAGCGGGAAACAATGAGCAGTTCTTC.

The genes are TRBV4-1 and TRBJ2-6; D gene ambiguous. Trimming stripped 0 bases from V and 0 bases from J, with 6 bases between. Germline assignment: CDR1 MGHRA and CDR2 YSYEKL. The CDR3 length is 16 residues. Here the CDR3 reads CASSQDWSSGANVLTF. The CDR3 coding sequence is TGCGCCAGCAGCCAAGATTGGTCCTCTGGGGCCAACGTCCTGACTTTC.